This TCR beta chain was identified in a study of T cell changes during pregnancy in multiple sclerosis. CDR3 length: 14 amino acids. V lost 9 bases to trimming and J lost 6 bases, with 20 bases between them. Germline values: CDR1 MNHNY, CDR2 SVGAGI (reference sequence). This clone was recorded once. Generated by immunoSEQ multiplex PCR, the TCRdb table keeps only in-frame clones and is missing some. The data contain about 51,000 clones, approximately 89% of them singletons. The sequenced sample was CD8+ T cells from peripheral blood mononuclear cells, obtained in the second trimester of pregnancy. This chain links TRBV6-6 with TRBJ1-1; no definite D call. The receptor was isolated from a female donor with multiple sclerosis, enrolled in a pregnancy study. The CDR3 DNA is TGTGCCAGTTCTCCGACAATCCTAAACCCTGAAGCTTTCTTT. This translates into CASSPTILNPEAFF.